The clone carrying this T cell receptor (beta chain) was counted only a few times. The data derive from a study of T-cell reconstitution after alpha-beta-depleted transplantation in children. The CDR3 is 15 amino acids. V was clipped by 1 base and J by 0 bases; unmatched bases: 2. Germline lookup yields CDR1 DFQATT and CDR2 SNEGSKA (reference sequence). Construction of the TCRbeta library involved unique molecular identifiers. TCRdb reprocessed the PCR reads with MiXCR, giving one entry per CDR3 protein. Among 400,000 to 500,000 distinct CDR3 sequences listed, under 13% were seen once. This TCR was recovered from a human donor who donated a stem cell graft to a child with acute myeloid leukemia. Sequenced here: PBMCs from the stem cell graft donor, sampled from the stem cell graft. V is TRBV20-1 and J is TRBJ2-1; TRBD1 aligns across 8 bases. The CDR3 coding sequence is TGCAGTGCTAGAGGGACAGGGTCCTCCTACAATGAGCAGTTCTTC. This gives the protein CSARGTGSSYNEQFF.